This entry describes one T cell receptor beta chain. MiXCR was run by TCRdb on the 5' RACE reads, yielding one entry per CDR3 protein. Seen here are about 530,000 distinct CDR3 sequences, more than 20% observed once, and the top ten hold more than 0.4%. The sample is drawn from a study of identical twins. The CDR3 is 14 residues long. The V end was cut by 3 bases, the J end by 4 bases, with 9 bases between. The germline V gene has CDR1 SEHNR and CDR2 FQNEAQ (reference sequence). These same data were also listed under a study on yellow fever vaccine responses in identical twins.

This clonotype was obtained from a woman younger than 30 in good health. The sequenced material came from CD4+ T cells sorted from blood. The V gene is TRBV7-9, the J gene TRBJ2-2; D might be TRBD2 (6 bases). In DNA, the CDR3 is TGTGCCAGCAGCTTTATCGGGGGCACCGGGGAGCTGTTTTTT. Its translation is CASSFIGGTGELFF.